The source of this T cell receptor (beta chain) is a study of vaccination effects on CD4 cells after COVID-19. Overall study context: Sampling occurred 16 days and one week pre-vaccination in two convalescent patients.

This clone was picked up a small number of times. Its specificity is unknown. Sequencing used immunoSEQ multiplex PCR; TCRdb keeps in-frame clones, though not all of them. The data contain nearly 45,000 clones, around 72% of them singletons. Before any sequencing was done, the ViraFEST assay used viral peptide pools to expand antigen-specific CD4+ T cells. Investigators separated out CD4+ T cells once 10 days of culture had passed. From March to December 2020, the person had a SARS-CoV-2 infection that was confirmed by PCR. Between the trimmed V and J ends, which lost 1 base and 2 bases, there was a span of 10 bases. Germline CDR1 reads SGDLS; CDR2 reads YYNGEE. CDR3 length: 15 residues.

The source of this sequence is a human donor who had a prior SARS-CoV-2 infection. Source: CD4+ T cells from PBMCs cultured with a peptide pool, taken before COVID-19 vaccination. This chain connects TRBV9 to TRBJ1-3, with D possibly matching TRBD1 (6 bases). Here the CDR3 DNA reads TGTGCCAGCAGCGTAACAGGGTCAGCTGGAAACACCATATATTTT. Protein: CASSVTGSAGNTIYF.